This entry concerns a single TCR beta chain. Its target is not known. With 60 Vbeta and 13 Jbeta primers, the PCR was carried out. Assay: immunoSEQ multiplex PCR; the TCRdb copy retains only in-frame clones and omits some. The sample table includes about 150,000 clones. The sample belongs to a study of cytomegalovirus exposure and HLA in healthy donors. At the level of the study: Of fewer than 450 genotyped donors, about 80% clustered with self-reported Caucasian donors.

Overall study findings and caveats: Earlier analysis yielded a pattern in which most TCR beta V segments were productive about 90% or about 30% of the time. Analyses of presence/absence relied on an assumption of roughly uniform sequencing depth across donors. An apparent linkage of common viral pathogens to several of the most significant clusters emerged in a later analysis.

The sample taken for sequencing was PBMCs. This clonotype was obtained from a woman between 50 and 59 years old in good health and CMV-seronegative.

CDR3 nucleotide sequence: TGTGCCAGTAGTTTGATACCGGGACAGGAATATAGCAATCAGCCCCAGCATTTT. Its translation: CASSLIPGQEYSNQPQHF. This sequence joins TRBV19 and TRBJ1-5; the match to TRBD1 covers 8 bases. The CDR3 covers 18 residues. Looked up from germline, CDR1 is LNHDA and CDR2 is SQIVND (reference sequence). With V trimmed by 5 bases and J by 0 bases, 12 bases remained unmatched.